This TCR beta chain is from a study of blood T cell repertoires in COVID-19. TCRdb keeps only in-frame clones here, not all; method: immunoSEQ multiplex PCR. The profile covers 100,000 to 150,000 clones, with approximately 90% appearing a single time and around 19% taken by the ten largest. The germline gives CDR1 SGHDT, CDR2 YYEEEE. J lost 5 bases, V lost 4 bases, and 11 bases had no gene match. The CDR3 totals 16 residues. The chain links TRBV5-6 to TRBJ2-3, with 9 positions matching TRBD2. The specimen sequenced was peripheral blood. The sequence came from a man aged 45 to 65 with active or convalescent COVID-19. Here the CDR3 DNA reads TGTGCCAGCAGCCCATTGGGGGCGGGAGGGGTAGATACGCAGTATTTT. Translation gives CASSPLGAGGVDTQYF. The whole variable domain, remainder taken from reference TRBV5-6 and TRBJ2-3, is DAGVTQSPTHLIKTRGQQVTLRCSPKSGHDTVSWYQQALGQGPQFIFQYYEEEERQRGNFPDRFSGHQFPNYSSELNVNALLLGDSALYLCASSPLGAGGVDTQYFGPGTRLTVL.